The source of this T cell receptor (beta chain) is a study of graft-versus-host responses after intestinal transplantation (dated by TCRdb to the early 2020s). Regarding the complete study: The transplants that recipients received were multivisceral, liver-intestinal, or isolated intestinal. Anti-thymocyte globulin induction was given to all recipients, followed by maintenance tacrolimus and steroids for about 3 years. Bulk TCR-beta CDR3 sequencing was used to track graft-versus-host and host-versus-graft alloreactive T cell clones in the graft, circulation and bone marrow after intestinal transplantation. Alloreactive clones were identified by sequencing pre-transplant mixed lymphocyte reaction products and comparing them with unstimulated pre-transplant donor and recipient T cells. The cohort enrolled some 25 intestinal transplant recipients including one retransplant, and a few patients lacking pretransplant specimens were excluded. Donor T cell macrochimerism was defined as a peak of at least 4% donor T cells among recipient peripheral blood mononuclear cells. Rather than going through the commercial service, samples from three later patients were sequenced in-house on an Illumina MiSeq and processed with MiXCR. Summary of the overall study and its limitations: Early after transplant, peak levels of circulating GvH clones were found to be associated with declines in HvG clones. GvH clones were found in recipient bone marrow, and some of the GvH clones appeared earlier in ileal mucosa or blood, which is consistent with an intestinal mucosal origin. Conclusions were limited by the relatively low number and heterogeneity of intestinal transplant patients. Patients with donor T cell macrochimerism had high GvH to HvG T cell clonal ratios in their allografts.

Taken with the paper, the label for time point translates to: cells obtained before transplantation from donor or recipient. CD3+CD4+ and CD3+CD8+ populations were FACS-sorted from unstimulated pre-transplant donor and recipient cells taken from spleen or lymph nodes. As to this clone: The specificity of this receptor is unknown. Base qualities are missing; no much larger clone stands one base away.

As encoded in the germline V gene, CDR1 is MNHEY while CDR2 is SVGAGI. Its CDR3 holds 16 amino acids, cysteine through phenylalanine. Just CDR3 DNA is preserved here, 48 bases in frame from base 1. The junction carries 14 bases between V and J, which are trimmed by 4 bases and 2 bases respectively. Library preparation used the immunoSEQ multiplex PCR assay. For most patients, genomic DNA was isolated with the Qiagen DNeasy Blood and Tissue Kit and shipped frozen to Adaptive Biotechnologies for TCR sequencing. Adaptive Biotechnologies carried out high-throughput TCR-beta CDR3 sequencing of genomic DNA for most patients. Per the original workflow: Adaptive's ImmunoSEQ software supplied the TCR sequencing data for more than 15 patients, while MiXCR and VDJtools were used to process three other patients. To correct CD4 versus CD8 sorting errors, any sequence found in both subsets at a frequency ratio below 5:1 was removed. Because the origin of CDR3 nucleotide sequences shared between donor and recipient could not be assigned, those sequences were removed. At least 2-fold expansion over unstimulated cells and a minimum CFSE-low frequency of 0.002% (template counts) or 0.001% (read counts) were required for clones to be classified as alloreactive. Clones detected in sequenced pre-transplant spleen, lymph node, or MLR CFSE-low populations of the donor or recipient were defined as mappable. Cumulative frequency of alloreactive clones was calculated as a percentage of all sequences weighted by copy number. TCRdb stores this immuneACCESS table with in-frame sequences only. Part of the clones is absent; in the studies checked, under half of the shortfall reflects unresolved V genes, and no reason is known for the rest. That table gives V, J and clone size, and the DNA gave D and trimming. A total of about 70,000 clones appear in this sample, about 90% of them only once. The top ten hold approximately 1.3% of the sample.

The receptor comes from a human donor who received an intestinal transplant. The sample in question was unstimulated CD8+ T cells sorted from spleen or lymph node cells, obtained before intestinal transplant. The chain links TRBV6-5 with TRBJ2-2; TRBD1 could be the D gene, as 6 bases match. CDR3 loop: CASSWDTGFNTGELFF. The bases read TGTGCCAGCAGTTGGGATACAGGGTTCAACACCGGGGAGCTGTTTTTT.